One sample yielded the 6 T cell receptor beta chains listed below, sequenced in a study of blood T cell repertoires in COVID-19. Using immunoSEQ multiplex PCR, the repertoire was profiled, and TCRdb retains in-frame clones only, with some absent. The sample lists some 180,000 clones, around 80% seen once, with over 13% in the top ten. Sequenced input: PBMCs or T cells enriched from blood (not recorded which). The receptors shown here come from a man aged 60-69 years who had been exposed to COVID-19.

The chain couples TRBV12-3 or TRBV12-4 to TRBJ1-2; D ambiguous. Trimming took 2 bases from V and 5 from J, leaving 6 bases between them. This CDR3 region has 12 residues. The CDR3 sequence: CASSLFRYGYTF. In nucleotides, the CDR3 is TGTGCCAGCAGTTTATTCAGATATGGCTACACCTTC.

This chain joins TRBV11-3 and TRBJ1-1; TRBD1 agrees at 7 bases. The CDR3 runs to 18 residues. Per germline, CDR1 SGHNT and CDR2 YENEEA. V lost 4 bases, J lost 1 base, and 15 bases stayed unmatched. The CDR3, as DNA: TGTGCCAGCAGCTCCGGCGGTTGGGACAGAGCAAAGAACACTGAAGCTTTCTTT. Translated, it gives CASSSGGWDRAKNTEAFF.

V usage is TRBV7-8 and J usage is TRBJ2-7; possible D gene TRBD1, 5 bases. The CDR3 is made up of 16 amino acids. Trimming took 2 bases from V and 0 from J, leaving 14 bases between them. Germline V lookup: CDR1 SGHVS, CDR2 FQNEAQ. CDR3 bases: TGTGCCAGCAGCTTATCAGCAGGGTCCAGCTCCTACGAGCAGTACTTC. This encodes CASSLSAGSSSYEQYF.

This clone was detected once. The chain couples TRBV6-1 to TRBJ1-2; TRBD1 might be the D (6 bases). Trimming removed 9 bases at V and 8 bases at J, with 19 bases between. Germline CDR1 and CDR2: MNHNS and SASEGT. The CDR3 consists of 13 residues. CDR3 residues: CASETTGRSGYTF. CDR3 coding DNA: TGTGCCAGTGAAACGACAGGCAGGAGCGGCTACACCTTC.

This clone was picked up a small number of times. The rearrangement uses TRBV3-1 (or the pseudogene TRBV3-2) and TRBJ1-2, with unresolved D. Between the trimmed V and J ends, which lost 4 bases and 4 bases, there was a span of 10 bases. The CDR3 loop spans 13 amino acids. The germline CDR1 and CDR2 sequences are LGHDT and YNNKEL (reference sequence). CDR3 sequence: CASSLHDSYGYTF. The CDR3 DNA reads as TGTGCCAGCAGCCTACACGATTCCTATGGCTACACCTTC.

The V call is TRBV30, the J call TRBJ2-7; D ambiguous. Germline V gene lookup returns CDR1 GTSNPN and CDR2 SVGIG (reference sequence). The CDR3 runs 13 residues. Trimming shortened V by 2 bases and J by 2 bases, and 10 bases separated the two germline ends. For the CDR3, the DNA is TGTGCCTGGAGTCGAGCCCGAACCTACGAGCAGTACTTC. Amino acids: CAWSRARTYEQYF.